This TCR beta chain was documented in a study of T-cell memory formation after mild COVID-19. Whole-study findings and limits: SARS-CoV-2 specificity was not confirmed for second-wave clones peaking on day 37. CD4+ contracting clones were mainly CM and EM; CD8+ ones, EMRA. Pre-infection memory showed some responding clones, and this suggested that cross-reactive memory joined.

This CDR3 contains 13 residues. With 5 bases removed from V and 5 bases from J, the gap between germline ends came to 12 bases. Many counts were recorded for this clonotype. Its antigen is unknown. It was 5'RACE with constant-segment primers that produced the TCR alpha and TCR beta cDNA libraries, which carried sample barcodes and UMIs. TCRdb recomputed calls from the 5' RACE reads with MiXCR, one row per CDR3 protein. The table has a few hundred thousand distinct CDR3 sequences, around a tenth seen once. The chain recombines TRBV12-3 or TRBV12-4 with TRBJ2-5; D is possibly TRBD1 (6 bases). The clonotype comes from a man younger than 30 who had mild COVID-19 (a few samples of this study predate the infection). Cell type and time point are not known. Sequenced material: PBMCs or a T cell subset sorted from them (not recorded which). CDR3 amino acids: CASSTGMRETQYF. Written as DNA, the CDR3 is TGTGCCAGCAGTACAGGGATGAGGGAGACCCAGTACTTC.